A selection of T cell receptor beta chains follows, all from one sample in a study of T cell clones after liver transplantation. Sequencing used immunoSEQ multiplex PCR; TCRdb keeps in-frame clones, though not all of them. This repertoire shows more than 95,000 clones, more than 75% found once; its top ten account for 0.85% to 1%. Sequenced material: CD4+ T cells from blood, taken before liver transplant. Receptor source: a human donor who received a liver transplant. CDR3s include the opening cysteine and the closing phenylalanine or tryptophan. Fields, in order: J gene, V gene, D gene, clone size, CDR3 protein, CDR3 DNA. D genes are given only for firm matches. A clone size is listed for some rows: how often the clone was seen (once, few, many), or a class if it is expanded.

>TRBJ2-5|TRBV27|TRBD1|few
CASGRQGGQETQYF
TGTGCCAGCGGGAGACAGGGTGGACAAGAGACCCAGTACTTC
>TRBJ1-2|TRBV28|NA|NA
CASSLGAGGYTF
TGTGCCAGCAGTTTGGGGGCCGGGGGCTACACCTTC
>TRBJ2-7|TRBV5-1|TRBD2|NA
CASSPSMRGNEQYF
TGCGCCAGCAGCCCAAGTATGCGGGGGAACGAGCAGTACTTC
>TRBJ1-3|TRBV5-1|NA|once
CASSEGGSGTWIYF
TGCGCCAGCAGCGAGGGGGGATCGGGAACTTGGATATATTTT
>TRBJ1-5|TRBV6-1|NA|NA
CASSEQGWQPQHF
TGTGCCAGCAGTGAACAGGGCTGGCAGCCCCAGCATTTT
>TRBJ2-2|TRBV25-1|TRBD2|NA
CASSEFGLAGNTGELFF
TGTGCCAGCAGTGAATTCGGGCTAGCGGGGAACACCGGGGAGCTGTTTTTT
>TRBJ1-5|TRBV27|NA|few
CASRGPNGNQPQHF
TGTGCCAGCAGGGGGCCCAACGGCAATCAGCCCCAGCATTTT
>TRBJ2-1|TRBV14|TRBD2|NA
CASSLGRKGTSGGQLSSYNEQFF
TGTGCCAGCAGCCTCGGCCGAAAAGGGACTAGCGGGGGCCAATTAAGCTCCTACAATGAGCAGTTCTTC
>TRBJ1-5|TRBV7-9|NA|NA
CASSLGGGVNQPQHF
TGTGCCAGCAGCTTAGGAGGAGGGGTTAATCAGCCCCAGCATTTT
>TRBJ2-1|TRBV19|TRBD1|NA
CASRGTGSNEQFF
TGTGCCAGTAGGGGGACAGGGTCTAATGAGCAGTTCTTC
>TRBJ1-2|TRBV4-3|NA|few
CASSQERESRYGYTF
TGCGCCAGCAGCCAAGAGAGGGAGTCTCGCTATGGCTACACCTTC
>TRBJ1-5|TRBV28|TRBD1|NA
CASSLQGFSNQPQHF
TGTGCCAGCAGCCTACAGGGGTTTAGCAATCAGCCCCAGCATTTT
>TRBJ1-2|TRBV10-3|NA|NA
CAISDDGTGNNYGYTF
TGTGCCATCAGTGACGACGGAACAGGGAACAACTATGGCTACACCTTC
>TRBJ1-3|TRBV27|TRBD1|NA
CASSLAGGAGNTIYF
TGTGCCAGCAGTTTGGCAGGGGGCGCTGGAAACACCATATATTTT
>TRBJ1-6|TRBV5-5|NA|NA
CASSWLFGGGNSPLHF
TGTGCCAGCAGCTGGTTGTTCGGGGGCGGGAATTCACCCCTCCACTTT
>TRBJ1-4|TRBV11-1|TRBD1|NA
CASSFRQGTNEKLFF
TGTGCCAGCAGCTTCCGACAGGGGACTAATGAAAAACTGTTTTTT
>TRBJ2-7|TRBV6-5|NA|NA
CAAYRGGGSEQYF
TGTGCCGCCTACAGGGGCGGGGGGAGCGAGCAGTACTTC
>TRBJ1-2|TRBV28|NA|NA
CASSLGFGGRGYTF
TGTGCCAGCAGTTTAGGCTTCGGGGGTCGCGGCTACACCTTC
>TRBJ2-6|TRBV7-8|NA|NA
CASLYWGGANVLTF
TGTGCCAGCCTGTATTGGGGCGGTGCCAACGTCCTGACTTTC
>TRBJ1-1|TRBV18|NA|NA
CASSTNTEAFF
TGTGCCAGCTCTACTAACACTGAAGCTTTCTTT
>TRBJ1-3|TRBV28|NA|NA
CASITDSFSGNTIYF
TGTGCCAGCATTACAGACAGCTTCTCTGGAAACACCATATATTTT
>TRBJ2-5|TRBV5-1|TRBD2|once
CASRTSGGILQETQYF
TGCGCCAGCAGGACTAGCGGGGGGATTTTACAAGAGACCCAGTACTTC
>TRBJ1-2|TRBV30|NA|NA
CGIRGIPSGYTF
TGTGGGATAAGAGGGATCCCTAGTGGCTACACCTTC
>TRBJ2-5|TRBV5-1|NA|NA
CASSGGASPRETQYF
TGCGCCAGCAGCGGGGGCGCCTCTCCACGGGAGACCCAGTACTTC
>TRBJ2-7|TRBV7-8|TRBD1|NA
CASITGTASYEQYF
TGTGCCAGCATCACCGGGACAGCCTCCTACGAGCAGTACTTC
>TRBJ1-2|TRBV5-1|TRBD1|NA
CASSPRGTGESGYTF
TGCGCCAGCAGCCCAAGGGGGACAGGCGAATCGGGCTACACCTTC
>TRBJ2-3|TRBV14|TRBD2|NA
CASSRPSGLGDTQYF
TGTGCCAGCAGCCGCCCTAGCGGACTGGGGGATACGCAGTATTTT
>TRBJ1-3|TRBV7-6|NA|NA
CASSLSSGNTIYF
TGTGCCAGCAGCTTGAGCTCTGGAAACACCATATATTTT
>TRBJ1-1|TRBV27|TRBD1|NA
CASSLRGTGGSGYEAFF
TGTGCCAGCAGTCTCCGGGGGACAGGGGGTTCTGGTTACGAAGCTTTCTTT
>TRBJ1-1|TRBV5-1|TRBD1|NA
CASSLGTGEAEAFF
TGCGCCAGCAGCTTGGGGACAGGAGAAGCTGAAGCTTTCTTT
>TRBJ2-1|TRBV7-2|TRBD2|few
CASSSTSGAVNEQFF
TGTGCCAGCAGTTCCACTAGCGGGGCGGTAAATGAGCAGTTCTTC
>TRBJ2-3|TRBV28|NA|once
CASRVRTDTQYF
TGTGCCAGCAGGGTACGAACAGATACGCAGTATTTT
>TRBJ1-5|TRBV7-8|NA|few
CASSLGDGLQPQHF
TGTGCCAGCAGCTTAGGGGACGGTTTGCAGCCCCAGCATTTT
>TRBJ2-4|TRBV5-1|NA|NA
CASSLVFTDLAKNIQYF
TGCGCCAGCAGCTTGGTCTTCACTGATCTAGCCAAAAACATTCAGTACTTC
>TRBJ2-1|TRBV18|NA|few
CASSPGLEQFF
TGTGCCAGCTCACCAGGACTTGAGCAGTTCTTC
>TRBJ2-3|TRBV6-4|NA|NA
CASSDQRGTDTQYF
TGTGCCAGCAGTGATCAGAGGGGCACAGATACGCAGTATTTT
>TRBJ2-5|TRBV9|NA|NA
CASSAETQTQYF
TGTGCCAGCAGCGCGGAGACACAGACCCAGTACTTC
>TRBJ2-1|TRBV19|TRBD1|NA
CASLRTGGHEQFF
TGTGCCAGCCTCCGAACAGGGGGCCATGAGCAGTTCTTC
>TRBJ2-1|TRBV28|TRBD2|NA
CASSFPGLAGLEQFF
TGTGCCAGCAGTTTTCCAGGACTAGCGGGTCTTGAGCAGTTCTTC
>TRBJ2-7|TRBV5-4|TRBD2|NA
CASSRGELEQYF
TGTGCCAGCAGCCGGGGGGAACTCGAGCAGTACTTC
>TRBJ2-2|TRBV11-2|NA|NA
CASTSQTNTGELFF
TGTGCCAGCACCTCACAGACGAACACCGGGGAGCTGTTTTTT
>TRBJ1-5|TRBV7-8|NA|NA
CASSLGGPLREQPQHF
TGTGCCAGCAGCTTAGGGGGGCCTCTGAGGGAGCAGCCCCAGCATTTT
>TRBJ1-1|TRBV5-4|TRBD1|once
CASSPAGTGFSTEAFF
TGTGCCAGCAGCCCGGCCGGGACAGGGTTTAGCACTGAAGCTTTCTTT
>TRBJ1-1|TRBV10-3|NA|NA
CAISGQMNTEAFF
TGTGCCATCAGTGGACAGATGAACACTGAAGCTTTCTTT